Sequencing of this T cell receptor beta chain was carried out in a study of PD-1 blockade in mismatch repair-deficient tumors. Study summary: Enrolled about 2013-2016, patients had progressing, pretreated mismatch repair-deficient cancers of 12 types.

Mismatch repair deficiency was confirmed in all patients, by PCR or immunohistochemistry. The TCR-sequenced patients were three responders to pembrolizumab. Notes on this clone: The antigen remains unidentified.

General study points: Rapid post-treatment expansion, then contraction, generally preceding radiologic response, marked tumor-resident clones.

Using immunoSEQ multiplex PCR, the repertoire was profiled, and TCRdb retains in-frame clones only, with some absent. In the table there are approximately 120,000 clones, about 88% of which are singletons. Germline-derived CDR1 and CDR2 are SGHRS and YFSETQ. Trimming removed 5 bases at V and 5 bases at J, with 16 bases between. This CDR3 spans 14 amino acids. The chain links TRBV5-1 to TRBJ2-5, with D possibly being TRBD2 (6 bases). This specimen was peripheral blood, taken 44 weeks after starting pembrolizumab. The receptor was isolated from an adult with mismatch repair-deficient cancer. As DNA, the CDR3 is TGCGCCAGCAGTTCGGGACTGGTTATGGAGACCCAGTACTTC. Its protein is CASSSGLVMETQYF.